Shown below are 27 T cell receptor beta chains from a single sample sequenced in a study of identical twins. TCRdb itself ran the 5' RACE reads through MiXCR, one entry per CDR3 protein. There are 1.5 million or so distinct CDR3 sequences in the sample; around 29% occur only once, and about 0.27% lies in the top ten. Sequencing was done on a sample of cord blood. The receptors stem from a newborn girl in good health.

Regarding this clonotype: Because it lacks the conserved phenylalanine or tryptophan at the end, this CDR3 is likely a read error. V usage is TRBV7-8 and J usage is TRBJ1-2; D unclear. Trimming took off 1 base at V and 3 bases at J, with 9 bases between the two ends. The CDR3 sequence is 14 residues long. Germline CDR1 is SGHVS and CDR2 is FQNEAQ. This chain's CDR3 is CASSLVPGDYGYTL. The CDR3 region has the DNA TGTGCCAGCAGCTTAGTCCCGGGAGACTATGGCTACACCCTC.

Here the CDR3 reads CASSQGPSRGAGELFF. The CDR3 bases are TGTGCCAGCAGCCAAGGTCCTAGCCGGGGGGCCGGGGAGCTGTTTTTT. The gene calls are TRBV3-1 and TRBJ2-2; TRBD2 aligns across 7 bases. Germline assignment: CDR1 LGHDT and CDR2 YNNKEL (reference sequence). V shed 1 base and J 6 bases; nucleotides not matched to a gene: 8. The CDR3 has 16 residues. Full variable domain (remainder filled in from reference TRBV3-1 and TRBJ2-2): DTAVSQTPKYLVTQMGNDKSIKCEQNLGHDTMYWYKQDSKKFLKIMFSYNNKELIINETVPNRFSPKSPDKAHLNLHINSLELGDSAVYFCASSQGPSRGAGELFFGEGSRLTVL.

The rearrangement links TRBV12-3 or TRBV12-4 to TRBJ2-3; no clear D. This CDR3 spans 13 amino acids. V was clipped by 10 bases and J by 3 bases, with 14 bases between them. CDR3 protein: CATRTVGTDTQYF. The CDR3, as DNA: TGTGCCACTCGGACGGTAGGAACAGATACGCAGTATTTT.

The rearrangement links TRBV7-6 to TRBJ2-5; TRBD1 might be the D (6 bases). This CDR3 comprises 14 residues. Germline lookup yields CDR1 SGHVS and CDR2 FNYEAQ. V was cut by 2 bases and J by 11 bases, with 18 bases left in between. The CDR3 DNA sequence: TGTGCCAGCAGCTTATCAGCCCGACAGGCCCCGCAGTACTTC. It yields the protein CASSLSARQAPQYF.

The CDR3: CASRTGGPGELFF. DNA of the CDR3: TGTGCCAGCCGGACAGGGGGACCCGGGGAGCTGTTTTTT. The V call is TRBV6-1, the J call TRBJ2-2; 10 bases map to TRBD1. The trim removed 8 bases at V and 6 bases at J, leaving 3 bases unmatched. The CDR3 extends over 13 amino acids. Germline assignment: CDR1 MNHNS and CDR2 SASEGT.

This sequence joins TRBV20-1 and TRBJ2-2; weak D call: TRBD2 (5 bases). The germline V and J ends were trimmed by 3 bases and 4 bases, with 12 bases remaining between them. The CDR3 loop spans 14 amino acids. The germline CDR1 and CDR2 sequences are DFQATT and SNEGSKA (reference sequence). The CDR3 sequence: CSASPISGTGELFF. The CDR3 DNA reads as TGCAGTGCTAGTCCTATAAGCGGCACCGGGGAGCTGTTTTTT.

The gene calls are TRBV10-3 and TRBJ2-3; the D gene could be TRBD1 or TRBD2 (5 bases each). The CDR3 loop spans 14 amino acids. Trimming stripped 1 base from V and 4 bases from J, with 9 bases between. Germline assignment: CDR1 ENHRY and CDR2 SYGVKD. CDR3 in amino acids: CAISELTGPDTQYF. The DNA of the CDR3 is TGTGCCATCAGTGAGTTGACGGGGCCAGATACGCAGTATTTT.

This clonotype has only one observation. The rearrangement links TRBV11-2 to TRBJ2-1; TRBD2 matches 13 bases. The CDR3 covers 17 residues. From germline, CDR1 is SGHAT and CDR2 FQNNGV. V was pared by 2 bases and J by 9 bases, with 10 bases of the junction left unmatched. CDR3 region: CASSLISTSGRRGEQFF. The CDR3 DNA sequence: TGTGCCAGCAGCTTAATTTCGACTAGCGGGAGGAGAGGTGAGCAGTTCTTC. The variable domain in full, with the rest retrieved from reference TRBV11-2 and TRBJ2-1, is EAGVAQSPRYKIIEKRQSVAFWCNPISGHATLYWYQQILGQGPKLLIQFQNNGVVDDSQLPKDRFSAERLKGVDSTLKIQPAKLEDSAVYLCASSLISTSGRRGEQFFGPGTRLTVL.

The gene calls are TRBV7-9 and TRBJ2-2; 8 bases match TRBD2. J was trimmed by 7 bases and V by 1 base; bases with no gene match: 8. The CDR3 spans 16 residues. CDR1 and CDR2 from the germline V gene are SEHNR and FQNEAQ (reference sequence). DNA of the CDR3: TGTGCCAGCAGCTTAGTTTTACCGCTAGCGGGCGGGGAGCTGTTTTTT. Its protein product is CASSLVLPLAGGELFF.

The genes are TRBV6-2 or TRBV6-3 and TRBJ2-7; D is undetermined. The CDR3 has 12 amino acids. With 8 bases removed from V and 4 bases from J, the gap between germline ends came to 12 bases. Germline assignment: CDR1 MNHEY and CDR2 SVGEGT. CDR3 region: CASAWARYEQYF. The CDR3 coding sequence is TGTGCCAGCGCGTGGGCCCGATACGAGCAGTACTTC.

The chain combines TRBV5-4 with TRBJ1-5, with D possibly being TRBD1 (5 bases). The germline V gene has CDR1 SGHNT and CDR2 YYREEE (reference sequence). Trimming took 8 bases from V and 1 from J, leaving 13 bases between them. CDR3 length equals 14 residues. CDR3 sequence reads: CASSRAGSNQPQHF. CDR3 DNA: TGTGCCAGTAGCAGGGCTGGGAGCAATCAGCCCCAGCATTTT.

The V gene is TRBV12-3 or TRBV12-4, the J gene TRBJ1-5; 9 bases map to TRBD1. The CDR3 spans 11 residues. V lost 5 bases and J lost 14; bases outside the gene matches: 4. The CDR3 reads CASSLGTGKHF. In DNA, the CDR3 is TGTGCCAGCAGTCTGGGGACAGGGAAGCATTTT.

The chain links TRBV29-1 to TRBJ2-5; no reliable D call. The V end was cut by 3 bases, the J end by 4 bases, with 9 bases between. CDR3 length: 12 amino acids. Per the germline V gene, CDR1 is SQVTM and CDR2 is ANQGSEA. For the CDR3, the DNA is TGCAGCGTTGAGGTAGGGCCAGAGACCCAGTACTTC. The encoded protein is CSVEVGPETQYF.

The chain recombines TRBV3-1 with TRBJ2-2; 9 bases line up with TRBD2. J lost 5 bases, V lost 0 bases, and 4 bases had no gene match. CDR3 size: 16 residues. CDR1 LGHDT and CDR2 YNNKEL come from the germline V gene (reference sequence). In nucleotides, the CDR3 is TGTGCCAGCAGCCAAGATCGGCGGGAGGGGACCGGGGAGCTGTTTTTT. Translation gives CASSQDRREGTGELFF.

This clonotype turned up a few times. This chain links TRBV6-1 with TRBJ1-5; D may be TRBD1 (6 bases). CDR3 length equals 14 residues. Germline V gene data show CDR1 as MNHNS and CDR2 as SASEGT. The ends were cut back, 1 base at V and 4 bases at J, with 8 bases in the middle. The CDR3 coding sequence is TGTGCCAGCAGTGAAGGGGGGGCAAATCAGCCCCAGCATTTT. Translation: CASSEGGANQPQHF.

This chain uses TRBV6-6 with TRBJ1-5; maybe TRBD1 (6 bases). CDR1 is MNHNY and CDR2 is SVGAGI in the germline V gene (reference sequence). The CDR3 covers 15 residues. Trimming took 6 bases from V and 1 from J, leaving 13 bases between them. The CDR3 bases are TGTGCCAGCAGGGCAGGGGTAGTGAGCAATCAGCCCCAGCATTTT. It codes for CASRAGVVSNQPQHF.

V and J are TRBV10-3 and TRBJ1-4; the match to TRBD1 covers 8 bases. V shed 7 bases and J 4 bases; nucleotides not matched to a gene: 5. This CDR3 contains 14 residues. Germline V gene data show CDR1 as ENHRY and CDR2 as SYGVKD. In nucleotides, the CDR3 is TGTGCCATCACCCGACAGGGGAGTAATGAAAAACTGTTTTTT. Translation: CAITRQGSNEKLFF.

This CDR3 reads CASTTPNSPLHF. DNA of the CDR3: TGTGCCAGCACGACACCTAATTCACCCCTCCACTTT. The rearrangement joins TRBV6-5 to TRBJ1-6; the D is unclear. Trimming pared 7 bases from V and 6 bases from J, leaving 7 bases between. Germline V lookup: CDR1 MNHEY, CDR2 SVGAGI. The CDR3 is 12 amino acids.

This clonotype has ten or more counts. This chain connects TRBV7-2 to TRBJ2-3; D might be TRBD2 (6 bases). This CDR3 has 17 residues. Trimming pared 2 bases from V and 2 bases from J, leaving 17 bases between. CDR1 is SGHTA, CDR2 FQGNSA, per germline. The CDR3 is CASSLRRGGAATDTQYF. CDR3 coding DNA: TGTGCCAGCAGCTTAAGGCGGGGTGGAGCCGCCACAGATACGCAGTATTTT.

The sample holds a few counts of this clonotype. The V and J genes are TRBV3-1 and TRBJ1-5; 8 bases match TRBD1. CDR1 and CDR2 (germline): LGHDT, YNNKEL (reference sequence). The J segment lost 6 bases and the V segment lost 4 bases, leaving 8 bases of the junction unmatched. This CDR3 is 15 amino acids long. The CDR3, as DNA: TGTGCCAGCAGCCCATCAGGGGGCGTTGGTCAGCCCCAGCATTTT. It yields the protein CASSPSGGVGQPQHF.

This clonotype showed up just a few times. The DNA for the CDR3 is TGTGCCAGCAGCTTAGAACTGACAGAGATTTTTGAAGCTTTCTTT. Translation gives CASSLELTEIFEAFF. This sequence joins TRBV7-9 and TRBJ1-1; TRBD1 is a possible D gene (5 bases). In germline, CDR1 is SEHNR, CDR2 FQNEAQ (reference sequence). CDR3 length: 15 residues. The V end lost 1 base, the J end lost 7 bases, and 16 bases lay between the germline ends.

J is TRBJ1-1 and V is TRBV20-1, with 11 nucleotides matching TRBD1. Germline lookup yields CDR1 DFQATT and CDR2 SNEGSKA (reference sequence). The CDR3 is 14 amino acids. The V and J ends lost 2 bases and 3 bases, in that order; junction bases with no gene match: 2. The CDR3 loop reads CSARMGQGDTEAFF. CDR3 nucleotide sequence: TGCAGTGCTAGAATGGGACAGGGGGACACTGAAGCTTTCTTT.

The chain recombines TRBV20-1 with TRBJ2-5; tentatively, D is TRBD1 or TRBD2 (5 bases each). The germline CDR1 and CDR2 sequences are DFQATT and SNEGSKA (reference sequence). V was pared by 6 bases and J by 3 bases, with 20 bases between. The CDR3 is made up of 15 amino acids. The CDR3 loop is CSANTPGTAKETQYF. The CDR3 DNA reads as TGCAGTGCCAACACCCCGGGGACGGCCAAAGAGACCCAGTACTTC.

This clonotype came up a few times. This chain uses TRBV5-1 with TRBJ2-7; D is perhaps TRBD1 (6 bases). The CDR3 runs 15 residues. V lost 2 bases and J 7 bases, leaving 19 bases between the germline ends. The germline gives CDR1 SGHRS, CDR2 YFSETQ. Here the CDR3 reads CASSFLLGALREQYF. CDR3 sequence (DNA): TGCGCCAGCAGCTTCCTCCTGGGGGCGCTTCGAGAGCAGTACTTC.

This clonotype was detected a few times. CDR3 sequence (DNA): TGCAGCGTTGACCGTTGGGTGGACACTGAAGCTTTCTTT. This translates into CSVDRWVDTEAFF. The chain recombines TRBV29-1 with TRBJ1-1; no reliable D call. From germline, CDR1 is SQVTM and CDR2 ANQGSEA. V lost 3 bases, J lost 3 bases, and 11 bases lay in between. The CDR3 extends over 13 amino acids. Combining the CDR3 with reference TRBV29-1 and TRBJ1-1 gives the whole variable domain SAVISQKPSRDICQRGTSLTIQCQVDSQVTMMFWYRQQPGQSLTLIATANQGSEATYESGFVIDKFPISRPNLTFSTLTVSNMSPEDSSIYLCSVDRWVDTEAFFGQGTRLTVV.

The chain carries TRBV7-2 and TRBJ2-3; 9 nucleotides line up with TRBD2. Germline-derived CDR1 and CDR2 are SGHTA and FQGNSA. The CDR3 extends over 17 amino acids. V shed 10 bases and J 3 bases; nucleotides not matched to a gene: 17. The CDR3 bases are TGTGCCACCCGAGATGGGCGTAGCGGGAGTTTTACAGATACGCAGTATTTT. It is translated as CATRDGRSGSFTDTQYF. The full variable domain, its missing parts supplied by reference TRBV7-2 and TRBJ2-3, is GAGVSQSPSNKVTEKGKDVELRCDPISGHTALYWYRQSLGQGLEFLIYFQGNSAPDKSGLPSDRFSAERTGGSVSTLTIQRTQQEDSAVYLCATRDGRSGSFTDTQYFGPGTRLTVL.

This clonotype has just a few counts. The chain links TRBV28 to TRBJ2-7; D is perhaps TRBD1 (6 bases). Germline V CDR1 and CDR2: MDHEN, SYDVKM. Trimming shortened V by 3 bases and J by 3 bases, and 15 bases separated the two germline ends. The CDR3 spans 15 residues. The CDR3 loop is CASSFPGTSYYEQYF. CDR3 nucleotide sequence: TGTGCCAGCAGTTTCCCCGGGACATCATACTACGAGCAGTACTTC.